The rows below give T cell receptor beta chains drawn from one sample of a study of OX40 agonist ivuxolimab in advanced cancers. Produced via immunoSEQ multiplex PCR; TCRdb's table is partial and in-frame only. This sample carries 99,000 or so clones, 90% to 97% of them seen once, and the ten largest clones take around 2%. Sequences were derived from CD4+ or CD8+ T cells sorted from blood, sampled in a trial of the OX40 agonist ivuxolimab. These receptor sequences come from an adult with an advanced solid tumor such as melanoma, head and neck, liver or kidney cancer. CDR3s include the opening cysteine and the closing phenylalanine or tryptophan. A D gene is named only where the DNA matches it firmly. Not every row has a clone size; where given, it reads once, few, many or a size class.

abundance,d_gene,j_gene,v_gene,CDR3nt,CDR3aa
NA,NA,TRBJ2-3,TRBV7-3,TGTGCCAGCAGCCCGGACGGCAGCACAGATACGCAGTATTTT,CASSPDGSTDTQYF
NA,NA,TRBJ1-2,TRBV4-2,TGTGCCAGCAGCCAAGTAGGGCAGGTCCTCGGCTACACCTTC,CASSQVGQVLGYTF
NA,NA,TRBJ2-7,TRBV5-6,TGTGCCAGCAGCTTGGTTGCGAGCTACGAGCAGTACTTC,CASSLVASYEQYF
once,TRBD2,TRBJ2-7,TRBV27,TGTGCCAGCAGTTTAGGGGGGGTGGGCTACGAGCAGTACTTC,CASSLGGVGYEQYF
NA,NA,TRBJ2-7,TRBV4-2,TGTGCCAGCAGCTCGCAATACGAGCAGTACTTC,CASSSQYEQYF
NA,TRBD2,TRBJ2-5,TRBV14,TGTGCCAGCAGCCAAGTGACTAGCGGAGTCCAAGAGACCCAGTACTTC,CASSQVTSGVQETQYF
NA,NA,TRBJ1-6,TRBV12-5,TGTGCTAGTGGTTTCGAGGGTTCACCCCTCCACTTT,CASGFEGSPLHF
NA,NA,TRBJ2-7,TRBV27,TGTGCCAGCAGTTTAAGGGGACTGCGCTACGAGCAGTACTTC,CASSLRGLRYEQYF
NA,NA,TRBJ2-3,TRBV5-4,TGTGCCAGCAGCTTGTTAAGAGCGAGCACAGATACGCAGTATTTT,CASSLLRASTDTQYF
NA,NA,TRBJ2-2,TRBV13,TGTGCCAGCAGCAACCAGAGGGAAGCGTACGCCGGGGAGCTGTTTTTT,CASSNQREAYAGELFF
NA,NA,TRBJ2-5,TRBV15,TGTGCCACCAGCAGGCCTCGTGGGTACCAAGAGACCCAGTACTTC,CATSRPRGYQETQYF
once,NA,TRBJ2-1,TRBV15,TGTGCCACCAGCAGAGTAAGCTCCTACAATGAGCAGTTCTTC,CATSRVSSYNEQFF
once,NA,TRBJ2-1,TRBV7-9,TGTGCCAGCAGCTTAGCATCTAGCGACGCCGAGCAGTTCTTC,CASSLASSDAEQFF
NA,TRBD1,TRBJ2-5,TRBV7-9,TGTGCCGCAGGGTTGGGGCAGGGGGAAGAGACCCAGTACTTC,CAAGLGQGEETQYF
few,NA,TRBJ2-1,TRBV7-6,TGTGCCAGCAGCTTAGCTGGGGGGGCCAATGAGCAGTTCTTC,CASSLAGGANEQFF
NA,NA,TRBJ1-2,TRBV6-5,TGTGCCAGCAGTTCCGGGACTGGCTACACCTTC,CASSSGTGYTF
NA,NA,TRBJ1-1,TRBV5-6,TGTGCCAGCAGACCTCAGGGATCGGGGTTAACTTTCTTT,CASRPQGSGLTFF
NA,NA,TRBJ1-5,TRBV27,TGTGCCAGCAGTTCCAGACAGGTCTATAGCAATCAGCCCCAGCATTTT,CASSSRQVYSNQPQHF
NA,NA,TRBJ1-2,TRBV2,TGTGCCAGCAGTGCGGTGGGACCGTCTGAAGGCTACACCTTC,CASSAVGPSEGYTF
NA,NA,TRBJ1-5,TRBV19,TGTGCCAGTAGTATTTTGTTGGGCAGCAATCAGCCCCAGCATTTT,CASSILLGSNQPQHF
NA,NA,TRBJ1-1,TRBV29-1,TGCAGCGTTGATTTTGCAGGGGTAGCTTTCTTT,CSVDFAGVAFF
NA,NA,TRBJ2-1,TRBV28,TGTGCCAGCAGCTTGCTCGGTAATGAGCAGTTCTTC,CASSLLGNEQFF
NA,NA,TRBJ2-1,TRBV5-1,TGCGCCAGCAGCTTGGAGGGGAATGAGCAGTTCTTC,CASSLEGNEQFF
NA,NA,TRBJ2-1,TRBV9,TGTGCCAGCAGCGTATTTGGAGGGACTGACAATGAGCAGTTCTTC,CASSVFGGTDNEQFF
once,NA,TRBJ1-2,TRBV15,TGTGCCACCAGGCAGGGTGGCTATGGCTACACCTTC,CATRQGGYGYTF
NA,NA,TRBJ1-5,TRBV28,TGTGCCAGCGGAGTTCCCGGACGGAGTGAAGCCCAGCATTTT,CASGVPGRSEAQHF
NA,NA,TRBJ2-7,TRBV7-6,TGTGCCAGCAGCTTAGCGGCAGGGAGCTCCTACGAGCAGTACTTC,CASSLAAGSSYEQYF
NA,NA,TRBJ1-1,TRBV19,TGTGCCAGTAGTATAAGGGCGGTGGGCACTGAAGCTTTCTTT,CASSIRAVGTEAFF
NA,NA,TRBJ2-5,TRBV19,TGTGCCAGTAGTATAGGACTGTACCAAGAGACCCAGTACTTC,CASSIGLYQETQYF
NA,NA,TRBJ2-7,TRBV6-1,TGTGCCAGCAGTCGAGGGGTCACTTACGAGCAGTACTTC,CASSRGVTYEQYF
NA,NA,TRBJ1-5,TRBV5-5,TGTGCCAGCAGCTTAGTGGGAAGGGATCAGCCCCAGCATTTT,CASSLVGRDQPQHF
NA,TRBD1,TRBJ1-1,TRBV6-5,TGTGCCAGCAGCTTGGGACAGGGGGACACTGAAGCTTTCTTT,CASSLGQGDTEAFF
NA,TRBD2,TRBJ2-7,TRBV30,TGTGCCTGGTTTCACACGACTAGCGGATACTACGAGCAGTACTTC,CAWFHTTSGYYEQYF
NA,NA,TRBJ1-2,TRBV28,TGTGCCAGCAGCTTCGAAGGCTTAGTTCATAAGGATGGCTACACCTTC,CASSFEGLVHKDGYTF
NA,NA,TRBJ1-2,TRBV28,TGTGCCAGCAGTACCCCTAGGCGGGACTCAAGCAGGGTAGGCTATGGCTACACCTTC,CASSTPRRDSSRVGYGYTF
NA,NA,TRBJ2-7,TRBV5-4,TGTGCCAGCAGCTCCCAAACGGGGGCTGATGAGCAGTACTTC,CASSSQTGADEQYF
NA,TRBD1,TRBJ2-5,TRBV13,TGTGCCAGCAGCTTTGGGACAGCCCAAGAGACCCAGTACTTC,CASSFGTAQETQYF
NA,NA,TRBJ2-7,TRBV7-2,TGTGCCAGCAGCCCATCCTCCTACGAGCAGTACTTC,CASSPSSYEQYF
NA,NA,TRBJ2-1,TRBV6-5,TGTGCCAGCAGCCCCGGCGGGACGCCAAGCGATGAGCAGTTCTTC,CASSPGGTPSDEQFF
NA,TRBD1,TRBJ2-7,TRBV7-2,TGTGCCAGCAGCTCGGGACAGGGCCTCGACGAGCAGTACTTC,CASSSGQGLDEQYF
NA,NA,TRBJ2-7,TRBV9,TGTGCCAGCAGCGCAGTATGGGGCAGTTCCTACGAGCAGTACTTC,CASSAVWGSSYEQYF
NA,NA,TRBJ2-5,TRBV7-9,TGTGCCAGCAGCTTATCCGGGACAAAAGAGACCCAGTACTTC,CASSLSGTKETQYF
NA,TRBD1,TRBJ1-2,TRBV15,TGTGCCACCAAAACCCGAGGGGGCTCCTACACCTTC,CATKTRGGSYTF
NA,NA,TRBJ2-3,TRBV27,TGTGCCAGCAGTTCCCAGCTAACACTCACAGATACGCAGTATTTT,CASSSQLTLTDTQYF
NA,TRBD2,TRBJ2-7,TRBV7-2,TGTGCCAGCAGCCTTACTAGCGGGGCCGCCTACGAGCAGTACTTC,CASSLTSGAAYEQYF
NA,NA,TRBJ2-7,TRBV11-2,TGTGCCAGCAGCTTAGCAGGGCACGAGCAGTACTTC,CASSLAGHEQYF
NA,NA,TRBJ2-2,TRBV7-9,TGTGCCAGCAGCTCATGGACCGGGATGAACACCGGGGAGCTGTTTTTT,CASSSWTGMNTGELFF
NA,NA,TRBJ2-1,TRBV7-9,TGTGCCAGCAGCCTCGGGCGCGGGGTCTCCTACAATGAGCAGTTCTTC,CASSLGRGVSYNEQFF
once,TRBD2,TRBJ2-7,TRBV19,TGTGCCAGTAGTATTGGGGGACTAGCGGGAGACGAGCAGTACTTC,CASSIGGLAGDEQYF
NA,TRBD2,TRBJ2-3,TRBV7-8,TGTGCCAGCAGCACCCCGCCTAGCGGCCTAGGCACAGATACGCAGTATTTT,CASSTPPSGLGTDTQYF
NA,NA,TRBJ1-1,TRBV29-1,TGCAGCGTTGACGGAAACACTGAAGCTTTCTTT,CSVDGNTEAFF
NA,NA,TRBJ2-1,TRBV5-6,TGTGCCAGCAGCCATCAGGGTGGTGAGCAGTTCTTC,CASSHQGGEQFF
NA,TRBD1,TRBJ1-1,TRBV2,TGTGCCAGCCTGCCGACAGGGAATACTGAAGCTTTCTTT,CASLPTGNTEAFF